One sample yielded the 7 T cell receptor beta chains listed below, sequenced in a study of cytomegalovirus exposure and HLA in healthy donors. PCR employed 60 Vbeta and 13 Jbeta primers. Generated by immunoSEQ multiplex PCR, the TCRdb table keeps only in-frame clones and is missing some. The sample has about 190,000 clones, 60% to 80% seen once. Sample: PBMCs. Source of these receptors: a woman aged 18-35 years in good health and CMV-seronegative.

The gene calls are TRBV6-7 and TRBJ1-5; the D is unclear. TRBV6-7 falls under the ORF class, with uncertain function. The ends were cut back, 2 bases at V and 4 bases at J, with 18 bases in the middle. The CDR3 runs to 17 residues. The CDR3 DNA follows: TGTGCCAGCAGTTACCCAAATCGGGGATTCCAGAATCAGCCCCAGCATTTT. This translates into CASSYPNRGFQNQPQHF.

The chain combines TRBV29-1 with TRBJ1-5, with D perhaps matching TRBD1 (5 bases). Germline loops: CDR1 SQVTM, CDR2 ANQGSEA. Trimming removed 6 bases from V and 7 bases from J, with 13 bases in between. The CDR3 is 12 residues long. CDR3 amino acids: CSVGGEGQPQHF. The CDR3 coding sequence is TGCAGCGTCGGGGGAGAGGGGCAGCCCCAGCATTTT. The whole variable domain, remainder taken from reference TRBV29-1 and TRBJ1-5, is SAVISQKPSRDICQRGTSLTIQCQVDSQVTMMFWYRQQPGQSLTLIATANQGSEATYESGFVIDKFPISRPNLTFSTLTVSNMSPEDSSIYLCSVGGEGQPQHFGDGTRLSIL.

This clone was recorded once. This chain uses TRBV28 with TRBJ2-7; D not resolved. The CDR3 contains 15 residues. Trimming pared 3 bases from V and 3 bases from J, leaving 15 bases between. Germline CDR1 is MDHEN and CDR2 is SYDVKM. This CDR3 is CASSFQSYPLYEQYF. The CDR3 bases are TGTGCCAGCAGTTTCCAATCCTACCCCCTCTACGAGCAGTACTTC. The complete variable domain, with remaining parts taken from reference TRBV28 and TRBJ2-7, reads DVKVTQSSRYLVKRTGEKVFLECVQDMDHENMFWYRQDPGLGLRLIYFSYDVKMKEKGDIPEGYSVSREKKERFSLILESASTNQTSMYLCASSFQSYPLYEQYFGPGTRLTVT.

A word on this clone: At one end the junction does not follow the germline gene, possibly because of a read error. The chain joins TRBV23-1 to TRBJ1-4; possibly TRBD1 for D (6 bases). TRBV23-1 is an ORF for which the function is uncertain. The CDR3 is 10 amino acids. CDR3 DNA sequence: TGCGCCAGCAGCCGAGGACAGTTGATTTTT. Its protein is CASSRGQLIF.

The chain couples TRBV18 to TRBJ2-5; D possibly corresponds to TRBD1 (5 bases). The CDR3 loop spans 15 amino acids. CDR1 is KGHSH and CDR2 is LQKENI in the germline V gene. V was shortened by 0 bases and J by 5 bases, with 13 bases between the two germline ends. The CDR3 nucleotides read TGTGCCAGCTCACCACCCCAGGGCCCCTTCGAGACCCAGTACTTC. Amino acid sequence: CASSPPQGPFETQYF.

This chain connects TRBV7-9 to TRBJ1-1; 7 bases map to TRBD1. V lost 5 bases, J lost 1 base, and 7 bases stayed unmatched. From germline, CDR1 is SEHNR and CDR2 FQNEAQ (reference sequence). The CDR3 length is 15 residues. The CDR3 DNA reads as TGTGCCAGCAGCCTCCAGGGGGTTTGGAACACTGAAGCTTTCTTT. It encodes CASSLQGVWNTEAFF.

The chain uses TRBV6-1 and TRBJ1-2; D gene unclear. The V end lost 1 base, the J end lost 7 bases, and 19 bases lay between the germline ends. Germline V gives CDR1 MNHNS, CDR2 SASEGT. The CDR3 runs 16 residues. The CDR3: CASSEVSRGPGFGYTF. CDR3 DNA sequence: TGTGCCAGCAGTGAAGTAAGTCGAGGCCCCGGGTTTGGCTACACCTTC.